This T cell receptor (beta chain) was profiled in a study of long-term antiretroviral therapy in people with HIV. Deletions cut 4 bases from V and 4 bases from J, with 14 bases between. The CDR3 loop spans 15 amino acids. Per germline, CDR1 SNHLY and CDR2 FYNNEI. Investigators performed immunoSEQ version v3.0 at survey level. Data came from immunoSEQ multiplex PCR; TCRdb stores just in-frame clones and leaves some out. Of around 43,000 clones listed, about 95% are singletons. This receptor was obtained from a young man with HIV. The V call is TRBV2, the J call TRBJ1-5; D is unresolved. This specimen consisted of unsorted PBMCs, obtained almost 9.5 years after starting antiretroviral therapy. The CDR3 nucleotides read TGTGCCAGCAGTGGGGCCCGTCAGTGGAATCAGCCCCAGCATTTT. Encoded protein: CASSGARQWNQPQHF.